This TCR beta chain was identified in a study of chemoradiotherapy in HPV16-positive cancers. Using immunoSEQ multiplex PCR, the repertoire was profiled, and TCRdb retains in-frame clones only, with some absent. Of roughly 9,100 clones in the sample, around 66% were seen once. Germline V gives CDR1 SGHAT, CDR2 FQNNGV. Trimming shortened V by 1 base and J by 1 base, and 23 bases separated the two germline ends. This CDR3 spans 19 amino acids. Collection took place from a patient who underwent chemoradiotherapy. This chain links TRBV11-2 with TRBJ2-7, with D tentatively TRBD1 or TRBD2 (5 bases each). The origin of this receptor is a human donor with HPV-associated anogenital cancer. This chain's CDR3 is CASSLGDPWQGPLSYEQYF. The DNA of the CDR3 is TGTGCCAGCAGCTTAGGGGACCCGTGGCAGGGCCCACTTTCCTACGAGCAGTACTTC.